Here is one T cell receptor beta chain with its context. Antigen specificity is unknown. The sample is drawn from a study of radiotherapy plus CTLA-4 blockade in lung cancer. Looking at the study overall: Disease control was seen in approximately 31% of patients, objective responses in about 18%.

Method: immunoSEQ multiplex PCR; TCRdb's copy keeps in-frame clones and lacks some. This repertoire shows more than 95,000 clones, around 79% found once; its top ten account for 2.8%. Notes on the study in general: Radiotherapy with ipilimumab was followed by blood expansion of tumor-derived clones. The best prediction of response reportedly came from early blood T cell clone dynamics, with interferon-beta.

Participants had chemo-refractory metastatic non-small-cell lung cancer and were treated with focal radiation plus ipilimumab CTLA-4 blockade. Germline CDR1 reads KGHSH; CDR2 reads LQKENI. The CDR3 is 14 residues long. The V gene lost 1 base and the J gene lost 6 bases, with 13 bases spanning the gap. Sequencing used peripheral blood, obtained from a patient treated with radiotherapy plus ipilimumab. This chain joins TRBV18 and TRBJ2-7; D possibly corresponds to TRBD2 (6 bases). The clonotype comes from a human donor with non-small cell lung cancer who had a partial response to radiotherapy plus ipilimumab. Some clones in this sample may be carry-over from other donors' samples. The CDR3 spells CASSPLRQGGEQYF. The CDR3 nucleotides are TGTGCCAGCTCACCACTTCGCCAGGGAGGCGAGCAGTACTTC.